This T cell receptor (beta chain) was captured in a study of cytomegalovirus exposure and HLA in healthy donors (dated by TCRdb to about 2017). Study-wide context: According to an earlier analysis of 550 to 700 of the donors, about 180 million T cells yielded roughly 110 million unique TCR beta sequences and roughly 280 Gb of sequence data. Besides the first cohort of approximately 670 subjects, a separate validation cohort made up of 120 or so different subjects was used. To study patterns of TCR occurrence, a later analysis re-analyzed previously published TCR beta repertoires from several hundred donors and added high-resolution HLA genotyping. The later analysis used no new phenotypic data to find candidate immune exposures, relying instead on TCR beta sequences and their occurrence across donors. The study aimed to test whether signatures of past pathogen exposure could be identified by cataloging public T cell receptors. On average, around 200,000 unique TCR beta nucleotide sequences were sequenced per donor among roughly 430 genotyped donors of the cohort, with roughly 18% of those sequences being non-productive. Using immunosequencing, the study profiled T cell repertoires from around 670 subjects and related those repertoires to cytomegalovirus serostatus. Of the approximately 400 genotyped donors, over 70% fell in the genetic ancestry cluster associated with self-reported Caucasian donors. Donor age, sex, ethnicity and CMV serostatus were compiled together with the repertoire data. All discovery cohort repertoires had been generated using a single sequencing platform. Typing coverage differed by locus: A, B, C, DRB1 and DQB1 were typed in roughly 629-630 donors, DQA1 in 500 to 550, DPA1 in over 600, and DPB1 in approximately 450. About 5 DR-DQ haplotypes were handled as single units for association and clustering, since linkage in the cohort was strong. An earlier analysis of approximately 630 of the donors applied high-throughput TCR beta sequencing to assess whether each TCR beta V gene segment acted as functional or pseudogenic. High-throughput TCR immunosequencing, statistical association of individual TCRs with disease status, and machine learning were combined to predict cytomegalovirus infection status. A later genetic analysis used genome-wide SNP genotypes for about 60% of the roughly 700 donors, treating that subset as a discovery cohort. HLA typing covered class I and class II loci at four-digit resolution. Roughly 300 gigabases of sequencing data and 80 million or so unique TCR sequences were included in an early release covering around 650 HLA-typed donors.

CDR1 and CDR2, looked up from the germline V gene, are SGHRS and YFSETQ. The CDR3 sequence holds 15 residues, the cysteine and phenylalanine included. The only DNA kept is the CDR3, 45 bases in frame from the first base. Trimming takes 0 bases from V and 2 bases from J, and the germline ends sit 11 bases apart. The library relied on the immunoSEQ multiplex PCR assay. For the multiplex PCR, a mixture combining 60 forward primers for TCR Vbeta segments and 13 reverse primers for TCR Jbeta segments was used. A multiplex PCR assay on genomic DNA amplified the CDR3 region of rearranged TCR beta genes. On the Illumina HiSeq System, the amplified TCR beta libraries were sequenced as 87-base-pair reads. On the study's bioinformatics: A later analysis tallied tens of millions of unique TCR beta chains across the approximately 670 repertoires, and about 12 million of those chains were shared by two or more donors. To remove PCR and sequencing errors, raw reads were error-corrected and collapsed into unique sequences using a nearest-neighbor algorithm that merged closely related sequences. V, D and J gene segments were assigned by aligning CDR3 sequences to IMGT reference sequences. Each retained sequence needed at least a six-nucleotide match to both a V gene segment and a J gene segment. Rearrangements were called productive when the CDR3 lacked stop codons and stayed in frame with V and J; all others were non-productive. CDR3 was defined according to IMGT convention as the region running from the second conserved V-encoded cysteine to the conserved J-encoded phenylalanine. The earlier analysis of about 590 of the donors excluded sequences that lacked an unambiguous match to a single V gene segment. In an earlier analysis of about 590 of the donors, a V segment was called functional when productive rearrangements were above 56.7%, and segregating when the standard deviation between donors exceeded 5%. A statistical classification framework was developed to diagnose cytomegalovirus status using the catalog of TCR beta chain sequences. In a later analysis, V and J genes were assigned by comparing TCR nucleotide sequences against IMGT/GENE-DB human TR gene sequences. A later analysis assigned CDR3 sequences and most-parsimonious VDJ recombination scenarios with the TCRdist pipeline. A later analysis defined each TCR beta chain by its CDR3 amino acid sequence plus V-gene family, and excluded reads lacking a unique V-gene family. A later analysis removed 500 to 600 highly shared, low-generation-probability nucleotide sequences to deal with suspected cross-contamination and a sequencing artifact. In a later analysis, a clonal expansion index for each public chain was calculated from normalized within-repertoire ranks of inferred template counts. In a later analysis, generation probabilities were computed using a VDJ recombination model fitted to out-of-frame rearrangements, and the results were checked against IGoR. A later analysis scored TCR-TCR, TCR-HLA and TCR-CMV co-occurrence with hypergeometric tests, applying a repertoire-size bias correction to TCR pairs. To estimate false discovery rates, a later analysis permuted the HLA or CMV assignments 20 times. In a later analysis, co-occurring TCRs were grouped using DBSCAN, and TCRdist sequence similarity was added for clustering within HLA-allele-positive subsets. Repertoires with fewer than 30,000 or more than 120,000 public chains, plus five repertoires with anomalous nucleotide sharing, were excluded from co-occurrence clustering. This is the immuneACCESS table as TCRdb keeps it, with only in-frame sequences that have V and J called. A part of the clones is gone; compared with another copy, unresolved V genes explain less than half, and the rest is unexplained. That table furnishes V, J and clone size, whereas the DNA furnished D and trimming. This sample's table lists roughly 42,000 clones. The ten largest clones take up approximately 1.3% of the sample.

The research as a whole found: The classifier was reported to diagnose cytomegalovirus status with high specificity and sensitivity in both the original cohort and the validation cohort. Three of the identified cytomegalovirus-associated TCR beta chains were confirmed in vitro to be specific for cytomegalovirus antigens. In a later analysis, 16,951 TCR beta sequences were associated with specific HLA alleles at a false discovery rate of 0.05. According to a later analysis, TCR association rates differed among HLA loci, with DRB1 alleles showing the most associated TCRs and HLA-C alleles showing the fewest. Because the 87-base-pair reads could not distinguish some IMGT-functional V segments, including TRBV6-2 and TRBV6-3, those segments were excluded. A total of 150 to 200 TCR beta chains were listed by the study as associated with cytomegalovirus. Sequencing depth was assumed to be roughly uniform across donors in the presence/absence analyses, though that assumption may not hold. A cluster of highly shared sequence variants was judged likely to represent a technical artifact of the sequencing pipeline. Most TCR sequences were seen in very few donors, while some public TCRs were found in many individuals. Linkage disequilibrium might explain the correlated functional status among segregating V segments, but an unknown experimental factor could not be ruled out. Strong co-occurrence of HLA alleles, especially DR and DQ, made assigning TCR associations to individual alleles difficult. An earlier analysis of some 590 of the donors showed that most TCR beta V segments appeared in productive rearrangements either about 87% or about 30% of the time, which broadly matched IMGT annotations. An association between a missense DCLRE1C variant and V-gene and J-gene trimming of TCR beta chains was found in a later genetic analysis and replicated in an independent cohort. A further reported finding was that TCR beta sequences accurately predicted the HLA-A and HLA-B alleles for most subjects in the first cohort. It was suggested by the authors that the approach could potentially be generalized to other disease states and immunological phenotypes. For the cohort, immune exposure information was limited to CMV serostatus. In this cohort, only TCR beta chains were sequenced, and detectable features were limited by the absence of alpha or paired-chain data. A later analysis reported that several top co-occurrence clusters appeared linked to parvovirus B19, influenza, CMV and Epstein-Barr virus. Compared with the roughly 600-donor mean, donors in an Asian-associated ancestry cluster had fewer N-insertions in productive TCRs, according to a later genetic analysis. Because HLA typing was unavailable for some donors at each locus, only the typed subset was used in association tests. In a later analysis, HLA-associated TCR beta chains were found to be more clonally expanded and to have lower generation probabilities than equally common non-associated chains. A later analysis found that most CMV-associated TCR beta chains appeared HLA-restricted, with HLA associations seemingly driven largely by CMV exposure. Because counts were too low, 15 to 20 rarely observed V segments, including chromosome 9 orphons, were excluded from the earlier analysis of some 540 of the donors.

A remark on this clone: Its cognate antigen has yet to be identified.

In total, about 650 healthy bone marrow donors made up the cohort. All cohort members were sampled while nominally healthy, although unrecorded immune exposures were likely present. The donor was CMV seronegative and belonged to the group of 350 to 400 seronegative cohort members. A peripheral blood sample was collected from each donor, and TCR beta sequencing was performed on peripheral blood mononuclear cells. The Qiagen DNeasy Blood Extraction Kit was used to extract genomic DNA from the blood cell samples. Here the chain combines TRBV5-1 and TRBJ1-1; TRBD1 is a weak D gene call, 5 bases matching. This sequence was found in a man aged 25-45 years in good health and CMV-seronegative. The sequenced sample was PBMCs. The CDR3 is CASSLASGLNTEAFF. The DNA is TGCGCCAGCAGCTTGGCCTCAGGGCTAAACACTGAAGCTTTCTTT.